Detailed here is one TCR beta chain. This clone's antigen is unknown. Just one base apart from a much larger clone, this may be a read error. This specimen comes from a study of glioma-infiltrating T cells (dated by TCRdb to about 2016). About the study as a whole: The low-grade gliomas were WHO grade II oligodendrogliomas or astrocytomas, while the glioblastomas were WHO grade IV tumors sampled at initial diagnosis rather than at recurrent diagnosis. Glioma patients received dexamethasone for six or fewer days before surgery. The sequencing target for blood libraries was roughly 4- to 11-fold coverage of 900,000 to 1,000,000 peripheral T cells. Glioma tissue, non-neoplastic brain tissue and matched peripheral blood mononuclear cells were used as sources from which TCR alpha- and beta-chain repertoires were sequenced. Each tissue-infiltrating repertoire was compared with the same patient's peripheral blood repertoire to measure divergence between tissue and blood T-cell populations. The paired cohort comprised three low-grade glioma patients, eight primary glioblastoma patients and three non-glioma patients contributing non-neoplastic brain tissue. General conclusions and limits of the study: Patients with low tissue-blood divergence were marked by a signature set of shared blood CDR3 motifs, and that set was depleted in highly divergent patients. VJ-independent divergence between tissue and blood was below expectation in non-neoplastic patients but above expectation in all gliomas, especially low-grade gliomas. Only a very small number of CDR3 sequences turned up in both tissue and blood, a result put down to high CDR3 diversity combined with limited sampling. Group comparisons were based on small numbers of patients: three non-neoplastic, three low-grade glioma and several glioblastoma patients.

Trimming removed 0 bases from V and 6 bases from J, leaving 18 bases between the germline ends. Sequences LNHNV (CDR1) and YYDKDF (CDR2) are obtained from the germline V gene (reference sequence). From its cysteine to its phenylalanine, the CDR3 spans 17 amino acids. Only the CDR3 part of the read is kept: 51 bases, read in frame from the first base. Surgical brain or tumor specimens were cryofrozen in liquid nitrogen immediately after resection, and peripheral blood cells were collected concurrently. The iRepertoire nested amplicon-rescue multiplex PCR (arm-PCR) platform was used to amplify TCR alpha and beta CDR3 regions from RNA. For one-step reverse transcription and amplification, about 95-450 ng of tissue mRNA or PBMC total RNA was used as input. Following bead purification, Illumina adapters were added through a secondary multiplex PCR, and the libraries were then gel-purified between 200 and 400 bp. Libraries carried internal 6-nucleotide barcodes used for demultiplexing. Sequencing of libraries was performed on an Illumina MiSeq with 2x220 or 2x250 nucleotide paired-end reads. The authors processed their data as follows. Paired reads were merged with FLASH 1.2.11 and aligned to the GRCh37 human genome with BWA-MEM before extracting TRA and TRB reads. An IMGT-derived reference of cassette sequences and CDR3 motifs, with pseudogenes included, was used for V and J assignment. Reads were translated in three frames, and productive CDR3s were defined as those with a C...FGXG motif and no stop codons. Clonotypes were defined as unique combinations of V-J cassette pair and CDR3 amino acid sequence. Filtering of reads was based on Hamming distance, with the threshold set by the sequence error rate of each sample in mapped regions. TCRdb trimmed the raw reads at Q25, called clones with MiXCR and kept productive beta chains. Each entry is one CDR3 protein sequence, shown with its most common DNA and genes. TCRdb, not the authors, supplied the V and J calls. Present in this sample are more than 300,000 distinct CDR3 sequences, roughly two fifths of which were seen just once. Jointly, the top ten make up around 13% of the sample.

This sequence originates from a human donor with low-grade glioma or glioblastoma, undergoing nonglioma brain surgery, or in good health (not recorded which). The chain is assembled from TRBV15 and TRBJ1-3, with an unclear D gene assignment. Sequencing input: glioma tissue, nonneoplastic brain tissue, or PBMCs (not recorded which). The DNA sequence is TGTGCCACCAGCAGAGATCCCCGCCGAACTTCGGTAAACACCATATATTTT. The translation is CATSRDPRRTSVNTIYF. The full variable domain, with segments outside the CDR3 supplied by the reference TRBV15 and TRBJ1-3 proteins, appears as DAMVIQNPRYQVTQFGKPVTLSCSQTLNHNVMYWYQQKSSQAPKLLFHYYDKDFNNEADTPDNFQSRRPNTSFCFLDIRSPGLGDTAMYLCATSRDPRRTSVNTIYFGEGSWLTVV.